The clone carrying this T cell receptor (beta chain) was seen only a few times. No antigen is known for it. TCRdb reprocessed the 5' RACE reads via MiXCR and lists one record per CDR3 protein. The table records roughly 510,000 distinct CDR3 sequences, roughly a sixth of them present only once. The data stem from a study of T-cell memory formation after mild COVID-19. Study in general: TCR clusters were mostly donor specific. The study's findings and limits: The SARS-CoV-2 specificity of second-wave clones reaching peak at day 37 remained unverified.

Trimming stripped 5 bases from V and 2 bases from J, with 25 bases between. CDR3 length: 19 residues. Germline V lookup: CDR1 SGHTA, CDR2 FQGNSA. The source is an adult woman who had mild COVID-19 (a few samples of this study predate the infection). Cell type and time point are not known. The sequencing input was PBMCs or a T cell subset sorted from them (not recorded which). This sequence joins TRBV7-2 and TRBJ2-1; a weak D match, TRBD1 (5 bases). The CDR3 loop is CASSQGPSESKGTYNEQFF. CDR3 bases: TGTGCCAGCAGCCAGGGTCCATCGGAGAGCAAAGGGACCTACAATGAGCAGTTCTTC.